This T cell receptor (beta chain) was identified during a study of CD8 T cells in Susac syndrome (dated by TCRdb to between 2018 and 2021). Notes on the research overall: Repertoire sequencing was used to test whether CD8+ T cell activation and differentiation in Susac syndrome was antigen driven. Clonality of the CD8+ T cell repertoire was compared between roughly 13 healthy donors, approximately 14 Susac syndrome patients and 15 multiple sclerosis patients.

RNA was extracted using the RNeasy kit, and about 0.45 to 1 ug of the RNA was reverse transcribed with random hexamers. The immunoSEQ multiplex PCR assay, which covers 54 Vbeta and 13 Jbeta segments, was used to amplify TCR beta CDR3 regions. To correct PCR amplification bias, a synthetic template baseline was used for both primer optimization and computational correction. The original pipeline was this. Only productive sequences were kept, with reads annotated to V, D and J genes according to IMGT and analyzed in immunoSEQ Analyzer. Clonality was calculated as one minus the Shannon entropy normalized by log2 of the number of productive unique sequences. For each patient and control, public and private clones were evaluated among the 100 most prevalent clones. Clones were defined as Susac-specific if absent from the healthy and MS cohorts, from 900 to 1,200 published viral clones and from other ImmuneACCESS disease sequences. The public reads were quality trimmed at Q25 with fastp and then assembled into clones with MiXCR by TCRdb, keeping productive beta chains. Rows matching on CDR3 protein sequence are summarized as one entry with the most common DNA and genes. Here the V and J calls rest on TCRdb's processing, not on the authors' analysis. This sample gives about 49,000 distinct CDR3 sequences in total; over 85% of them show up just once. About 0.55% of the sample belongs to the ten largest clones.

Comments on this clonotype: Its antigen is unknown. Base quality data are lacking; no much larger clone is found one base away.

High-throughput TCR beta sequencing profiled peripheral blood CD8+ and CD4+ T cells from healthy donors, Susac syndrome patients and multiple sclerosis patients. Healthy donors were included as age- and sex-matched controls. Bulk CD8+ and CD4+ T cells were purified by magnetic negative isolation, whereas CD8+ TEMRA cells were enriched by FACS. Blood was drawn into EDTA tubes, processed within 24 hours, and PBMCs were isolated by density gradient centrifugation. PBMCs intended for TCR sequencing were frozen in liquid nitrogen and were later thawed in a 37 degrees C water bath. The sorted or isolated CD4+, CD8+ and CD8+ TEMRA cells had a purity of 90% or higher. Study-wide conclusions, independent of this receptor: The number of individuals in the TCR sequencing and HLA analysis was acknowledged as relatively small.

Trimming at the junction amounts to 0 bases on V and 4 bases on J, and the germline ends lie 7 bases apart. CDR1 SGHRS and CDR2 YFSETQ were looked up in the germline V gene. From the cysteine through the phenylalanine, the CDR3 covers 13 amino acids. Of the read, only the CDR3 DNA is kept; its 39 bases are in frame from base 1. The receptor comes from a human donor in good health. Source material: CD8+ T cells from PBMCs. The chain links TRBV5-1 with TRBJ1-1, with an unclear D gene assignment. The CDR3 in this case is CASSLGQITEAFF. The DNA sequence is TGCGCCAGCAGCTTGGGTCAGATCACTGAAGCTTTCTTT.